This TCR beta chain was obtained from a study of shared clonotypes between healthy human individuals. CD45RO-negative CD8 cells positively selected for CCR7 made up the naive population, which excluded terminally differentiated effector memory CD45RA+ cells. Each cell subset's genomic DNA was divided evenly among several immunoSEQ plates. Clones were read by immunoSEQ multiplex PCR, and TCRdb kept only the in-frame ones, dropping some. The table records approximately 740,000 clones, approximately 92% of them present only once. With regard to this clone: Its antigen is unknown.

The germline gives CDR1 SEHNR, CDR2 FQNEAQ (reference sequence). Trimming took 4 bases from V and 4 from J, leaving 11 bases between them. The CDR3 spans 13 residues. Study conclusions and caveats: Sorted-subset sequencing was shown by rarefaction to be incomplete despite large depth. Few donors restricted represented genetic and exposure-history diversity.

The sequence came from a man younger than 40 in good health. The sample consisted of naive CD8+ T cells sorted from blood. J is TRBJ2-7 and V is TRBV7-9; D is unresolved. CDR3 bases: TGTGCCAGCAGCTCTAAGGACCAGTACGAGCAGTACTTC. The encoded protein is CASSSKDQYEQYF.